This T cell receptor (beta chain) was sequenced during a study of control samples from healthy donors and cancer patients. CDR1 and CDR2 from the germline V gene are SGHRS and YFSETQ. This CDR3 is 15 amino acids long. V was clipped by 0 bases and J by 2 bases, with 10 bases between them. Sequenced by immunoSEQ multiplex PCR; TCRdb stores in-frame clones only, minus some. The sample contains over 100,000 clones, roughly 88% of which appear only once. Concerning this clone itself: Other DNA sequences from this sample encode an identical CDR3 as well.

V gene TRBV5-1 combines with J gene TRBJ2-3; weak D call: TRBD1 (6 bases). Input material: blood. This clonotype was obtained from a middle-aged man in good health. The CDR3 DNA follows: TGCGCCAGCAGCTTGGGTGGGGGCTTCACAGATACGCAGTATTTT. Translating it yields CASSLGGGFTDTQYF.